A selection of T cell receptor beta chains follows, all from one sample in a study of control samples from healthy donors and cancer patients. Libraries were prepared by immunoSEQ multiplex PCR; TCRdb keeps only in-frame clonotypes and omits some of them. The sample holds some 410,000 clones, 75% to 95% seen once. Sequences were obtained from PBMCs. These receptors all stem from a man in his forties or fifties with head and neck cancer. CDR3s include the opening cysteine and the closing phenylalanine or tryptophan. The D gene is left open where the match is weak. Expanded clones are given a class, and other clones once, few, many or no size at all.

-,TRBV5-1,TRBJ1-2,TRBD1,TGCGCCAGCAGCTTGAACGTGGGGACAGGTCTGAACTATGGCTACACCTTC,CASSLNVGTGLNYGYTF
-,TRBV18,TRBJ1-1,-,TGTGCCAGCTCACCGAACCGGGACGCACAATCCATGAACACTGAAGCTTTCTTT,CASSPNRDAQSMNTEAFF
-,TRBV28,TRBJ2-7,-,TGTGCCAGCAGTTCCCGACCAGGGGCTAATTACGAGCAGTACTTC,CASSSRPGANYEQYF
few,TRBV7-6,TRBJ2-7,TRBD2,TGTGCCAGCAGCTTAGAAGGCGGGAGGAGAGGGGGCGAGCAGTACTTC,CASSLEGGRRGGEQYF
-,TRBV2,TRBJ1-5,-,TGTGCCAGCAAAAGCGATAGCAATCAGCCCCAGCATTTT,CASKSDSNQPQHF
-,TRBV19,TRBJ1-1,-,TGTGCCAGTAGTGGGGACGGGGGGTTAAGCCCCAACACTGAAGCTTTCTTT,CASSGDGGLSPNTEAFF
-,TRBV12-3/TRBV12-4,TRBJ2-7,-,TGTGCCAGCAGTCGACAGGCCTACGAGCAGTACTTC,CASSRQAYEQYF
-,TRBV14,TRBJ2-7,-,TGTGCCAGCAGCCAGTTGGGTCCGTCTAGACACGAGCAGTACTTC,CASSQLGPSRHEQYF
-,TRBV30,TRBJ2-2,TRBD1,TGTGCCTGGAGGACAGGGGCCACCGGGGAGCTGTTTTTT,CAWRTGATGELFF
-,TRBV5-1,TRBJ1-2,TRBD1,TGCGCCAGCAGCAGGGGACAGGGGGCGTCTGAAGATGGCTACACCTTC,CASSRGQGASEDGYTF
once,TRBV2,TRBJ2-5,-,TGTGCCAGCACATCCCTAGCAGAAGAGACCCAGTACTTC,CASTSLAEETQYF